This T cell receptor (beta chain) stems from a study of T cell responses to AZD1222 COVID-19 vaccine. Overall study findings and caveats: At baseline, just 6 or 7 AZD1222 recipients tested seropositive. Nearly half of spike-specific TCRs reportedly go after variant regions that carry no mutations. Donor demographics were predominantly white British with a female majority; clonal diversity may be underestimated.

Germline V gene sequence: CDR1 SGDLS, CDR2 YYNGEE. The CDR3 loop spans 12 amino acids. V shed 5 bases and J shed 4 bases, with 7 bases lying between them. Of note for this clone: Its matching antigen is unknown.

Clones were read by immunoSEQ multiplex PCR, and TCRdb kept only the in-frame ones, dropping some. Here the sample spans 150,000 or so clones, roughly nine tenths being singletons. The material sequenced was peripheral blood, taken on day 0 of AZD1222 vaccination. The receptor was isolated from an adult in good health. The chain combines TRBV9 with TRBJ1-3; D is unclear. CDR3 DNA sequence: TGTGCCAGCAGGGGGTTGGGAAACACCATATATTTT. Its translation is CASRGLGNTIYF.